These 2 T cell receptor beta chains share one sample of origin, sequenced in a study of T cells in Graves' hyperthyroidism and ophthalmopathy. The source material, RNA transcripts, was used to amplify TCR beta CDR3 regions. Primed by the HTBI set, a first-round RT-PCR was run on the TCR CDR3. From the multiplex PCR reads, TCRdb called clonotypes with MiXCR, one entry per CDR3 protein. The sample lists 550,000 to 850,000 distinct CDR3 sequences; around 20% were seen once. Sequencing was performed on blood. The receptors derive from a woman aged 50 to 60 with Graves' hyperthyroidism that later progressed to Graves' ophthalmopathy.

Regarding this clonotype: A read error may explain this, as a much larger clone is one base away. This is likely a read error, given that the CDR3 carries no conserved phenylalanine or tryptophan at its end. The genes are TRBV12-3 or TRBV12-4 and TRBJ1-4; possibly TRBD1 for D (5 bases). The CDR3 is 13 residues long. Trimming removed 5 bases from V and 7 bases from J, with 11 bases in between. The CDR3 region has the DNA TGTGCCAGCAGTCCAAATGGGGGTGAAAAACTGTTTTCT. This encodes CASSPNGGEKLFS.

This chain links TRBV29-1 with TRBJ1-2; 9 bases fit TRBD1. CDR3 length equals 15 residues. Losses at the gene ends were 5 bases for V and 6 bases for J; bases not matched to a gene: 13. Germline assignment: CDR1 SQVTM and CDR2 ANQGSEA. CDR3 amino acids: CSVPNRDRVKNGYTF. CDR3 nucleotides: TGCAGCGTTCCTAACCGGGACAGGGTAAAGAATGGCTACACCTTC.